This record covers a single TCR beta chain. Trimming removed 0 bases at V and 2 bases at J, with 11 bases between. The CDR3 covers 15 residues. In germline, CDR1 is SEHNR, CDR2 FQNEAQ (reference sequence). TCRdb passed the RT-PCR reads through MiXCR, listing each CDR3 protein once. The table records more than 550,000 distinct CDR3 sequences, approximately 15% of them present only once. V usage is TRBV7-9 and J usage is TRBJ2-7; D not resolved. The sequence was obtained from a female donor in good health, serving as a healthy control. What was sequenced was memory CD4+ T cells from blood. Here the CDR3 DNA reads TGTGCCAGCAGCTTAGCGCAGGCGGCGGCCTACGAGCAGTACTTC. This gives the protein CASSLAQAAAYEQYF.